The 28 T cell receptor beta chains listed next were all sequenced from one sample in a study of cytomegalovirus exposure and HLA in healthy donors (dated by TCRdb to about 2017). Library prep was done by the immunoSEQ multiplex PCR assay. Sourced from immuneACCESS, this table was stored by TCRdb with only in-frame sequences that have V and J called. A share of the clones is absent; for the studies checked, an unresolved V gene accounts for under half, and the remainder has no known explanation. The sample includes roughly 90,000 clones, with about 85% observed a single time. The leading ten clones occupy roughly 20% of the sample. Sequencing was performed on PBMCs. Receptors originate from a man younger than 35 in good health and CMV-seropositive.

The V and J genes are TRBV18 and TRBJ2-3; D remains ambiguous. CDR3 length equals 15 residues. CDR1 and CDR2 (germline): KGHSH, LQKENI. V was trimmed by 3 bases and J by 0 bases, leaving 10 bases between them. The CDR3 nucleotides read TGTGCCAGCTCACCGTTCGCGTTAAGCACAGATACGCAGTATTTT. Translation: CASSPFALSTDTQYF. Full variable domain (missing parts from reference TRBV18 and TRBJ2-3): NAGVMQNPRHLVRRRGQEARLRCSPMKGHSHVYWYRQLPEEGLKFMVYLQKENIIDESGMPKERFSAEFPKEGPSILRIQQVVRGDSAAYFCASSPFALSTDTQYFGPGTRLTVL.

The rearrangement links TRBV4-1 to TRBJ2-1, with D perhaps matching TRBD1 (6 bases). V dropped 2 bases and J dropped 9 bases, with 17 bases sitting between them. Germline V gene sequence: CDR1 MGHRA, CDR2 YSYEKL. The CDR3 covers 15 residues. The DNA of the CDR3 is TGCGCCAGCAGCCAAACAGGGCTTGGCGTGGTTGAGCAGTTCTTC. Its protein product is CASSQTGLGVVEQFF.

V and J are TRBV9 and TRBJ2-3, with 7 nucleotides matching TRBD2. The CDR3 sequence is 16 residues long. With V trimmed by 0 bases and J by 3 bases, 7 bases remained unmatched. Looked up from germline, CDR1 is SGDLS and CDR2 is YYNGEE. CDR3 sequence reads: CASSVDREVGTDTQYF. The CDR3 nucleotides read TGTGCCAGCAGCGTAGACCGGGAGGTGGGGACAGATACGCAGTATTTT.

J is TRBJ2-1 and V is TRBV29-1, with 8 bases identical to TRBD2. This CDR3 region has 15 residues. Trimming took 1 base from V and 2 from J; bases not matched to a gene: 4. From germline, CDR1 is SQVTM and CDR2 ANQGSEA. For the CDR3, the DNA is TGCAGCGTTGAAGGGGCTAGCGGGCCCTACAATGAGCAGTTCTTC. Protein product: CSVEGASGPYNEQFF.

This chain links TRBV30 with TRBJ2-7; D is unclear. V shed 2 bases and J shed 2 bases, with 4 bases lying between them. The length of the CDR3 is 11 residues. Germline CDR1 and CDR2: GTSNPN and SVGIG (reference sequence). The DNA of the CDR3 is TGTGCCTGGAGTTCAGCCTACGAGCAGTACTTC. Translation: CAWSSAYEQYF.

The CDR3 DNA is TGTGCCAGCACGGGCGGGAGGGGCTACGAGCAGTACTTC. It yields the protein CASTGGRGYEQYF. The gene calls are TRBV2 and TRBJ2-7; 9 bases are a match to TRBD2. V lost 7 bases to trimming and J lost 3 bases; unmatched junction nucleotides: 4. CDR3 length: 13 amino acids. Germline lookup yields CDR1 SNHLY and CDR2 FYNNEI.

The rearrangement links TRBV2 to TRBJ2-5; 11 bases agree with TRBD2. This CDR3 region has 15 residues. Germline CDR1 is SNHLY and CDR2 is FYNNEI. V trimming: 3 bases; J trimming: 7 bases; junction bases outside the gene matches: 7. CDR3 sequence (DNA): TGTGCCAGCAGTGACGGGACTAGCGGTACAGGGACCCAGTACTTC. As protein: CASSDGTSGTGTQYF. Supplemented by reference TRBV2 and TRBJ2-5, the full variable domain reads EPEVTQTPSHQVTQMGQEVILRCVPISNHLYFYWYRQILGQKVEFLVSFYNNEISEKSEIFDDQFSVERPDGSNFTLKIRSTKLEDSAMYFCASSDGTSGTGTQYFGPGTRLLVL.

The chain uses TRBV2 and TRBJ2-2, with TRBD1 matching 8 bases. Germline V CDR1 and CDR2: SNHLY, FYNNEI. Trimming cost V 4 bases and J 2 bases; bases outside gene matches: 3. This CDR3 is built from 15 residues. The CDR3 DNA is TGTGCCAGCAGTGGGGACAGGATAAACACCGGGGAGCTGTTTTTT. This codes for CASSGDRINTGELFF.

V and J are TRBV5-1 and TRBJ2-1; possibly TRBD2 for D (6 bases). The CDR3 runs to 19 residues. CDR1 and CDR2 from the germline V gene are SGHRS and YFSETQ. The germline V and J ends were trimmed by 0 bases and 0 bases, with 19 bases remaining between them. In DNA form, the CDR3 reads TGCGCCAGCAGCTTGGCTAATGTTGCGGGACCAAGCTCCTACAATGAGCAGTTCTTC. Its protein is CASSLANVAGPSSYNEQFF.

The J gene is TRBJ2-7, the V gene TRBV5-1; a possible D gene is TRBD1 (6 bases). The CDR3 length is 14 residues. Germline V gene lookup returns CDR1 SGHRS and CDR2 YFSETQ. Deletions cut 4 bases from V and 0 bases from J, with 11 bases between. CDR3 residues: CASSPGADSYEQYF. The CDR3 DNA sequence: TGCGCCAGCAGCCCAGGGGCCGACTCCTACGAGCAGTACTTC.

The rearrangement uses TRBV2 and TRBJ1-2; 10 positions match TRBD1. Germline V lookup: CDR1 SNHLY, CDR2 FYNNEI. CDR3 length: 13 residues. V shed 6 bases and J 3 bases; nucleotides not matched to a gene: 1. The CDR3 DNA sequence: TGTGCCAGCAGGGGACAGGGGCACTATGGCTACACCTTC. This gives the protein CASRGQGHYGYTF.

The rearrangement links TRBV6-1 to TRBJ1-3; 8 bases are a match to TRBD1. Germline V gives CDR1 MNHNS, CDR2 SASEGT. After removal of 1 base from V and 7 bases from J, the junction contained 12 bases not matched to a gene. The length of the CDR3 is 17 residues. The CDR3 protein is CASSEEGPYRGENTIYF. The CDR3 bases are TGTGCCAGCAGTGAAGAGGGGCCTTACAGGGGGGAGAACACCATATATTTT.

The rearrangement uses TRBV9 and TRBJ2-1, with a weak D call TRBD2 (7 bases). V lost 4 bases to trimming and J lost 8 bases, with 22 bases between them. The CDR3 has 16 residues. Looked up from germline, CDR1 is SGDLS and CDR2 is YYNGEE. DNA of the CDR3: TGTGCCAGCAGCCAACGGGCGGGAGAAGGGGGTGATGAGCAGTTCTTC. Protein: CASSQRAGEGGDEQFF.

This chain connects TRBV6-4 to TRBJ2-1; 11 positions agree with TRBD1. V was pared by 4 bases and J by 4 bases, with 9 bases of the junction left unmatched. Germline CDR1 MRHNA, CDR2 SNTAGT. The CDR3 loop spans 17 amino acids. As DNA, the CDR3 is TGTGCCAGCAGTGTGGTAGGACAGGGGGCCGGGTACAATGAGCAGTTCTTC. Its protein product is CASSVVGQGAGYNEQFF.

The chain recombines TRBV7-9 with TRBJ2-7; tentatively, D is TRBD1 (6 bases). The CDR3 totals 18 residues. Trimming cost V 4 bases and J 2 bases, with 24 bases left between them. Germline values: CDR1 SEHNR, CDR2 FQNEAQ (reference sequence). The chain's CDR3 is CASSSDGSGATDTYEQYF. CDR3 sequence (DNA): TGTGCCAGCAGCTCGGATGGATCAGGGGCCACGGACACCTACGAGCAGTACTTC.

This sequence joins TRBV15 and TRBJ2-7; possibly TRBD2 for D (5 bases). CDR3 length: 14 amino acids. Germline V lookup: CDR1 LNHNV, CDR2 YYDKDF (reference sequence). V dropped 0 bases and J dropped 5 bases, with 11 bases sitting between them. CDR3 nucleotide sequence: TGTGCCACCAGCAGAGACGGCGGGTCCGACGAGCAGTACGTC. It codes for CATSRDGGSDEQYV.

V is TRBV28 and J is TRBJ1-5, with TRBD1 identical over 9 bases. Trimming cost V 3 bases and J 5 bases; bases outside gene matches: 5. This CDR3 has 15 amino acids. Germline assignment: CDR1 MDHEN and CDR2 SYDVKM. CDR3 bases: TGTGCCAGCAGTTTGCCACAGGGGGCTTATCAGCCCCAGCATTTT. Encoded protein: CASSLPQGAYQPQHF. The whole variable domain, remainder taken from reference TRBV28 and TRBJ1-5, is DVKVTQSSRYLVKRTGEKVFLECVQDMDHENMFWYRQDPGLGLRLIYFSYDVKMKEKGDIPEGYSVSREKKERFSLILESASTNQTSMYLCASSLPQGAYQPQHFGDGTRLSIL.

The rearrangement uses TRBV5-8 and TRBJ2-7, with a possible D match to TRBD2 (6 bases). CDR1 is SGHTS, CDR2 YDEGEE, per germline. V was clipped by 3 bases and J by 1 base, with 11 bases between them. The CDR3 spans 14 residues. CDR3 sequence: CASSWEEGSYEQYV. The CDR3 DNA reads as TGTGCCAGCAGCTGGGAGGAGGGATCCTACGAGCAGTACGTC.

The chain couples TRBV15 to TRBJ2-5; 7 bases line up with TRBD1. J lost 4 bases, V lost 8 bases, and 7 bases had no gene match. The CDR3 length is 13 residues. CDR1 is LNHNV and CDR2 is YYDKDF in the germline V gene (reference sequence). CDR3 sequence (DNA): TGTGCCACCCCTGACAGGGCAAGAGAGACCCAGTACTTC. It encodes CATPDRARETQYF.

The chain uses TRBV5-4 and TRBJ1-1; 7 bases align to TRBD1. Trimming at V came to 2 bases and at J to 4 bases, leaving 5 bases not matched to a gene. CDR3 length: 14 amino acids. Germline V gene data show CDR1 as SGHNT and CDR2 as YYREEE (reference sequence). The CDR3 region has the DNA TGTGCCAGCAGCTTTAATAGGGGGCCCACTGAAGCTTTCTTT. It is translated as CASSFNRGPTEAFF.

In DNA form, the CDR3 reads TGTGCCAGCTCACCGCTCCGCGGTGAGCAGTTCTTC. It yields the protein CASSPLRGEQFF. This rearrangement joins TRBV18 to TRBJ2-1; D call uncertain. Trimming cost V 3 bases and J 9 bases, with 9 bases left between them. Germline V gene lookup returns CDR1 KGHSH and CDR2 LQKENI. The CDR3 totals 12 residues.

This chain links TRBV5-4 with TRBJ2-1; TRBD2 might be the D (5 bases). Trimming removed 2 bases at V and 0 bases at J, with 6 bases between. The CDR3 runs to 14 residues. The germline V gene has CDR1 SGHNT and CDR2 YYREEE (reference sequence). The CDR3 DNA is TGTGCCAGCAGCTTCCGGGGCTCCTACAATGAGCAGTTCTTC. Translated, it gives CASSFRGSYNEQFF.

This clone was counted a single time. CDR3: CSVEDSPQTQYF. CDR3 bases: TGCAGCGTTGAGGACAGTCCCCAGACCCAGTACTTC. The chain joins TRBV29-1 to TRBJ2-5; a possible D gene is TRBD1 (6 bases). Germline V lookup: CDR1 SQVTM, CDR2 ANQGSEA. CDR3 size: 12 residues. V was cut by 3 bases and J by 6 bases, with 11 bases left in between.

CDR3 region: CASSFPRDRPQGDTQYF. In DNA form, the CDR3 reads TGCGCCAGCAGCTTTCCCAGGGACAGGCCACAGGGAGATACGCAGTATTTT. The chain links TRBV5-1 to TRBJ2-3; 8 nucleotides align to TRBD1. Trimming cost V 2 bases and J 5 bases; bases outside gene matches: 13. Germline CDR1 and CDR2: SGHRS and YFSETQ. The CDR3 totals 17 residues. Looking up the rest from reference TRBV5-1 and TRBJ2-3 gives the full variable domain: KAGVTQTPRYLIKTRGQQVTLSCSPISGHRSVSWYQQTPGQGLQFLFEYFSETQRNKGNFPGRFSGRQFSNSRSEMNVSTLELGDSALYLCASSFPRDRPQGDTQYFGPGTRLTVL.

Turning to this clone: Other DNA variants within this sample encode the same CDR3. The V gene is TRBV28, the J gene TRBJ1-5, with 8 bases fitting TRBD1. The CDR3 runs to 14 residues. The V segment lost 3 bases and the J segment 6 bases; nucleotides outside the gene matches: 4. The germline CDR1 and CDR2 sequences are MDHEN and SYDVKM. CDR3 DNA: TGTGCCAGCAGTTTCGGACAGGGACGTCAGCCCCAGCATTTT. It codes for CASSFGQGRQPQHF. Complete variable domain (other parts from reference TRBV28 and TRBJ1-5): DVKVTQSSRYLVKRTGEKVFLECVQDMDHENMFWYRQDPGLGLRLIYFSYDVKMKEKGDIPEGYSVSREKKERFSLILESASTNQTSMYLCASSFGQGRQPQHFGDGTRLSIL.

V gene TRBV7-3 combines with J gene TRBJ2-3, with 9 bases that match TRBD1. The germline gives CDR1 SGHTA, CDR2 FQGTGA. V was pared by 0 bases and J by 3 bases, with 4 bases of the junction left unmatched. This CDR3 is 16 amino acids long. CDR3 region: CASSLTGTGITDTQYF. The CDR3 DNA sequence: TGTGCCAGCAGCTTAACCGGGACAGGGATAACAGATACGCAGTATTTT. Full variable domain (rest looked up from reference TRBV7-3 and TRBJ2-3): GAGVSQTPSNKVTEKGKYVELRCDPISGHTALYWYRQSLGQGPEFLIYFQGTGAADDSGLPNDRFFAVRPEGSVSTLKIQRTERGDSAVYLCASSLTGTGITDTQYFGPGTRLTVL.

This clone has a single count. The rearrangement joins TRBV6-5 to TRBJ2-7, with 7 bases identical to TRBD1. The V and J ends lost 6 bases and 2 bases, in that order; junction bases with no gene match: 7. Germline assignment: CDR1 MNHEY and CDR2 SVGAGI. This CDR3 spans 14 amino acids. The CDR3 DNA reads TGTGCCAGCAGCTTGGGACAGAGCGCCTACGAGCAGTACTTC. It is translated as CASSLGQSAYEQYF.

This clone was observed a single time. The V and J genes are TRBV5-4 and TRBJ2-5; 8 bases align to TRBD2. The J segment lost 3 bases and the V segment lost 0 bases, leaving 1 base of the junction unmatched. Germline V CDR1 and CDR2: SGHNT, YYREEE (reference sequence). The CDR3 runs to 14 residues. CDR3 sequence reads: CASSLGLAKETQYF. Here the CDR3 DNA reads TGTGCCAGCAGCTTGGGACTAGCGAAAGAGACCCAGTACTTC.